The 17 T cell receptor beta chains below come from one sample, sequenced in a study of cytomegalovirus exposure and HLA in healthy donors. Primers included in the PCR were 60 Vbeta and 13 Jbeta primers. Using immunoSEQ multiplex PCR, the repertoire was profiled, and TCRdb retains in-frame clones only, with some absent. The table lists approximately 99,000 clones, 81% of them singletons, with roughly 5.1% in the top ten. The sample taken for sequencing was PBMCs. The receptors derive from a man aged 40-50 years in good health and CMV-seropositive.

This clone was seen a few times. The rearrangement joins TRBV30 to TRBJ1-3, with D possibly being TRBD1 (6 bases). From germline, CDR1 is GTSNPN and CDR2 SVGIG (reference sequence). V was pared by 0 bases and J by 0 bases, with 6 bases between. This CDR3 spans 14 amino acids. Here the CDR3 DNA reads TGTGCCTGGAGTGTAGGGGGCTCTGGAAACACCATATATTTT. It translates to CAWSVGGSGNTIYF. The full variable domain, its missing parts supplied by reference TRBV30 and TRBJ1-3, is SQTIHQWPATLVQPVGSPLSLECTVEGTSNPNLYWYRQAAGRGLQLLFYSVGIGQISSEVPQNLSASRPQDRQFILSSKKLLLSDSGFYLCAWSVGGSGNTIYFGEGSWLTVV.

V gene TRBV5-1 combines with J gene TRBJ2-7; D is ambiguous. The CDR3 has 13 amino acids. Germline V gene lookup returns CDR1 SGHRS and CDR2 YFSETQ. The V end lost 0 bases, the J end lost 2 bases, and 6 bases lay between the germline ends. The CDR3 sequence is CASSLEQTYEQYF. The CDR3 DNA sequence: TGCGCCAGCAGCTTGGAACAGACCTACGAGCAGTACTTC.

The CDR3 region is CASSPGRGDTGELFF. The CDR3 coding sequence is TGTGCCAGCTCACCTGGCAGGGGAGACACCGGGGAGCTGTTTTTT. The rearrangement uses TRBV18 and TRBJ2-2; possibly TRBD1 for D (6 bases). The CDR3 has 15 amino acids. Germline CDR1 is KGHSH and CDR2 is LQKENI. V was clipped by 3 bases and J by 3 bases, with 11 bases between them.

V usage is TRBV9 and J usage is TRBJ2-3; D possibly corresponds to TRBD1 (6 bases). V was trimmed by 4 bases and J by 2 bases, leaving 14 bases between them. The CDR3 totals 15 residues. CDR1 SGDLS and CDR2 YYNGEE come from the germline V gene. The CDR3 spells CASSPSQGPTDTQYF. CDR3 nucleotide sequence: TGTGCCAGCAGCCCATCCCAGGGGCCCACAGATACGCAGTATTTT.

This chain connects TRBV4-1 to TRBJ1-1, with TRBD1 matching 7 bases. The CDR3 length is 14 residues. V lost 3 bases to trimming and J lost 1 base; unmatched junction nucleotides: 2. The V gene's germline CDR1 is MGHRA and CDR2 YSYEKL. The chain's CDR3 is CASSHRTGNTEAFF. In nucleotides, the CDR3 is TGCGCCAGCAGCCACCGGACAGGGAACACTGAAGCTTTCTTT.

The gene calls are TRBV5-1 and TRBJ1-1, with D unclear. Germline lookup yields CDR1 SGHRS and CDR2 YFSETQ. The CDR3 length is 15 residues. V lost 4 bases and J 1 base, leaving 14 bases between the germline ends. The CDR3 DNA follows: TGCGCCAGCAGCCCCCAGATGAGGCGGAACACTGAAGCTTTCTTT. Its protein is CASSPQMRRNTEAFF.

The chain is built from TRBV2 and TRBJ1-5, with D possibly TRBD1 on 6 matching bases. Germline V CDR1 and CDR2: SNHLY, FYNNEI. The V end was cut by 5 bases, the J end by 0 bases, with 8 bases between. This CDR3 region has 14 residues. The CDR3 DNA is TGTGCCAGCAGTCAACAGGGTAGCAATCAGCCCCAGCATTTT. It codes for CASSQQGSNQPQHF.

V is TRBV5-4 and J is TRBJ2-3; D may be TRBD1 (6 bases). The V end lost 0 bases, the J end lost 2 bases, and 10 bases lay between the germline ends. CDR1 is SGHNT and CDR2 is YYREEE in the germline V gene (reference sequence). This CDR3 contains 15 residues. CDR3 region: CASSLDPGDTDTQYF. The CDR3 bases are TGTGCCAGCAGCTTGGACCCAGGGGACACAGATACGCAGTATTTT.

This chain uses TRBV7-2 with TRBJ2-5, with 8 bases fitting TRBD1. Germline V gene lookup returns CDR1 SGHTA and CDR2 FQGNSA. Losses at the gene ends were 4 bases for V and 4 bases for J; bases not matched to a gene: 5. This CDR3 comprises 14 residues. In DNA form, the CDR3 reads TGTGCCAGCAGCTCCTGGACAGGGATAGAGACCCAGTACTTC. The encoded protein is CASSSWTGIETQYF.

The chain is built from TRBV7-9 and TRBJ2-1; 8 positions agree with TRBD2. Germline V gene lookup returns CDR1 SEHNR and CDR2 FQNEAQ (reference sequence). V lost 4 bases to trimming and J lost 0 bases; unmatched junction nucleotides: 5. The CDR3 contains 16 residues. The CDR3 protein is CASSSAGGSSYNEQFF. For the CDR3, the DNA is TGTGCCAGCAGCTCGGCGGGAGGCAGCTCCTACAATGAGCAGTTCTTC.

The genes are TRBV9 and TRBJ1-3, with TRBD1 matching over 10 bases. Germline-derived CDR1 and CDR2 are SGDLS and YYNGEE. This CDR3 is 18 amino acids long. The trim removed 4 bases at V and 4 bases at J, leaving 14 bases unmatched. The CDR3 loop is CASSLLPGQGLSGNTIYF. CDR3 DNA: TGTGCCAGCAGCTTACTACCGGGACAGGGGTTATCCGGAAACACCATATATTTT. Drawing the rest from reference TRBV9 and TRBJ1-3, the complete variable domain is DSGVTQTPKHLITATGQRVTLRCSPRSGDLSVYWYQQSLDQGLQFLIQYYNGEERAKGNILERFSAQQFPDLHSELNLSSLELGDSALYFCASSLLPGQGLSGNTIYFGEGSWLTVV.

The V and J genes are TRBV4-1 and TRBJ1-4; 10 bases map to TRBD1. The CDR3 runs 18 residues. Germline loops: CDR1 MGHRA, CDR2 YSYEKL. V shed 3 bases and J 4 bases; nucleotides not matched to a gene: 11. CDR3 DNA sequence: TGCGCCAGCAGCCAGGCCGGGACAGGGGCTCCAGTTAATGAAAAACTGTTTTTT. Its protein is CASSQAGTGAPVNEKLFF.

The chain combines TRBV18 with TRBJ2-1, with TRBD2 identical over 13 bases. V lost 8 bases to trimming and J lost 9 bases; unmatched junction nucleotides: 7. In germline, CDR1 is KGHSH, CDR2 LQKENI. The CDR3 loop spans 14 amino acids. DNA for the CDR3: TGTGCCAGCACTGGGACTAGCGGGAAGAGTGAGCAGTTCTTC. Protein sequence: CASTGTSGKSEQFF.

The chain uses TRBV5-4 and TRBJ2-5; 9 bases are shared with TRBD2. Germline V gene data show CDR1 as SGHNT and CDR2 as YYREEE (reference sequence). Unmatched junction bases numbered 5, after V lost 0 bases and J lost 5 bases. The CDR3 contains 15 residues. The CDR3 here is CASSLVGSGSETQYF. As DNA, the CDR3 is TGTGCCAGCAGCTTGGTGGGTAGCGGGAGTGAGACCCAGTACTTC.

V is TRBV5-1 and J is TRBJ1-1; D possibly corresponds to TRBD1 (6 bases). Germline CDR1 and CDR2: SGHRS and YFSETQ. The ends were cut back, 1 base at V and 3 bases at J, with 16 bases in the middle. This CDR3 is built from 16 residues. The CDR3 spells CASSLLRDNTYTEAFF. The DNA for the CDR3 is TGCGCCAGCAGCTTGCTCCGGGACAACACTTACACTGAAGCTTTCTTT.

The gene calls are TRBV5-6 and TRBJ2-7; the match to TRBD1 covers 8 bases. The junction had 5 bases not matched to a gene; V was cut back by 1 base and J by 2 bases. The CDR3 is 15 residues long. CDR1 is SGHDT and CDR2 is YYEEEE in the germline V gene. The CDR3 sequence is CASSLRDRNPYEQYF. The CDR3 DNA is TGTGCCAGCAGCTTGAGGGACAGGAATCCCTACGAGCAGTACTTC.

This clone showed up just a few times. The chain has TRBV11-3 and TRBJ1-4; no clear D. Germline-derived CDR1 and CDR2 are SGHNT and YENEEA. V gave up 5 bases and J gave up 1 base, with 11 bases separating them. The CDR3 spans 15 residues. The CDR3 region has the DNA TGTGCCAGCAGCCGCGGTGGTGAAACTAATGAAAAACTGTTTTTT. Protein: CASSRGGETNEKLFF.